This entry describes one T cell receptor beta chain. This clone's antigen is unknown. Base qualities are missing; no much larger clone stands one base away. Receptor amplification or capture employed the immunoSEQ multiplex PCR assay. For the multiplex PCR, a mixture combining 60 forward primers for TCR Vbeta segments and 13 reverse primers for TCR Jbeta segments was used. A multiplex PCR assay on genomic DNA amplified the CDR3 region of rearranged TCR beta genes. On the Illumina HiSeq System, the amplified TCR beta libraries were sequenced as 87-base-pair reads. In the original analysis: In a later analysis, 80 million or so unique TCR beta chains were counted across the 650 to 750 repertoires, and roughly 11 million of these chains were shared by at least two donors. Raw reads were error-corrected and collapsed into unique sequences by a nearest-neighbor algorithm in which closely related sequences were merged to remove PCR and sequencing errors. CDR3 sequences were aligned to IMGT reference sequences to assign V, D and J gene segments. For a sequence to be retained, a match of at least six nucleotides was required to both a V gene segment and a J gene segment. Rearrangements were called productive when the CDR3 lacked stop codons and stayed in frame with V and J; all others were non-productive. Following IMGT convention, CDR3 was defined as the stretch from the second conserved V-encoded cysteine up to the conserved J-encoded phenylalanine. The earlier analysis of fewer than 700 of the donors excluded sequences that lacked an unambiguous match to a single V gene segment. An earlier analysis of 587 of the donors classified V segments as functional when productive rearrangements were above 56.7% and as segregating when the standard deviation between donors was above 5%. A statistical classification framework was developed to diagnose cytomegalovirus status using the catalog of TCR beta chain sequences. A later analysis assigned V and J genes by comparing TCR nucleotide sequences with IMGT/GENE-DB human TR gene sequences. A later analysis assigned CDR3 sequences and most-parsimonious VDJ recombination scenarios with the TCRdist pipeline. A later analysis defined each TCR beta chain by its CDR3 amino acid sequence plus V-gene family, and excluded reads lacking a unique V-gene family. To address suspected cross-contamination and a sequencing artifact, a later analysis removed roughly 640 highly shared, low-generation-probability nucleotide sequences. In a later analysis, a clonal expansion index was calculated for each public chain from normalized within-repertoire ranks of inferred template counts. Generation probabilities in a later analysis came from a VDJ recombination model fitted to out-of-frame rearrangements, and those results were checked against IGoR. A later analysis scored TCR-TCR, TCR-HLA and TCR-CMV co-occurrence with hypergeometric tests, applying a repertoire-size bias correction to TCR pairs. A later analysis estimated false discovery rates by permuting HLA or CMV assignments 20 times. A later analysis grouped co-occurring TCRs with DBSCAN, adding TCRdist sequence similarity when clustering within HLA-allele-positive subsets. Repertoires with fewer than 30,000 or more than 120,000 public chains, plus five repertoires with anomalous nucleotide sharing, were excluded from co-occurrence clustering. Held by TCRdb, this immuneACCESS table contains in-frame sequences only and omits some clones. Under half of the omission traces to an unresolved V gene where checked; the cause of the rest is unknown. From that table come the V and J calls and clone size; the DNA was used to work out D and trimming. The sample has approximately 180,000 clones on record, over 70% of them singletons. Of the sample, 2.9% falls within the top ten clones.

From its cysteine to its phenylalanine, the CDR3 spans 15 amino acids. Here the CDR3 DNA is all that survives: 45 bases in frame from base 1. V gives up 6 bases and J gives up 3 bases, and the segment between their germline ends measures 15 bases. Looking up the germline V gene yields CDR1 SNHLY and CDR2 FYNNEI. The source of the sample is a study of cytomegalovirus exposure and HLA in healthy donors (dated by TCRdb to about 2017). As for the study more broadly: An earlier analysis of roughly 500 of the donors reported roughly 300 Gb of sequence data and around 120 million unique TCR beta sequences obtained from around 190 million T cells. About 280 gigabases of sequencing data and 70 million to 85 million unique TCR sequences were included in an early release covering around 600 HLA-typed donors. The genetic ancestry cluster associated with self-reported Caucasian donors included 81% of the 398 genotyped donors. The study aimed to test whether signatures of past pathogen exposure could be identified by cataloging public T cell receptors. The study used immunosequencing to profile the T cell repertoires of some 600 subjects and linked those repertoires to cytomegalovirus serostatus. A separate validation cohort of roughly 110 different subjects was used in addition to the 666-subject first cohort. To predict cytomegalovirus infection status, the study combined high-throughput TCR immunosequencing, statistical association of individual TCRs with disease status, and machine learning. To study patterns of TCR occurrence, a later analysis re-analyzed previously published TCR beta repertoires from 666 donors and added high-resolution HLA genotyping. Rather than drawing on any new phenotypic data, the later analysis identified candidate immune exposures from TCR beta sequences and the way those sequences occurred across donors. To decide whether each TCR beta V gene segment behaved as functional or pseudogenic, an earlier analysis of some 600 of the donors relied on high-throughput TCR beta sequencing. Donor age, sex, ethnicity and CMV serostatus were compiled together with the repertoire data. In a later genetic analysis, genome-wide SNP genotypes for 398 of the 666 donors were used, and that subset was treated as a discovery cohort. Every repertoire in the discovery cohort had been generated on one and the same sequencing platform. Class I and class II HLA loci were covered by the typing at four-digit resolution. The number of typed donors differed by locus: about 620-640 for A, B, C, DRB1 and DQB1; 522 for DQA1; over 600 for DPA1; and around 470 for DPB1. A handful of DR-DQ haplotypes were handled as single units for association and clustering because linkage in the cohort was strong. Among around 400 genotyped donors of the cohort, an average of 235,054 unique TCR beta nucleotide sequences were sequenced per donor, roughly 20% of them non-productive.

Broader findings and caveats from the paper: According to a later analysis, parvovirus B19, influenza, CMV and Epstein-Barr virus appeared linked to several top co-occurrence clusters. Some IMGT-functional V segments, including TRBV6-2 and TRBV6-3, could not be told apart with the 87-base-pair reads, so those segments were excluded. In a later analysis, TCR association rates were found to vary across HLA loci, with the most associated TCRs seen for DRB1 alleles and the fewest for HLA-C alleles. Correlated functional status among segregating V segments might reflect linkage disequilibrium, but an unknown experimental factor could not be ruled out. A further reported finding was that TCR beta sequences accurately predicted the HLA-A and HLA-B alleles for most subjects in the first cohort. Roughly uniform sequencing depth across donors was assumed in presence/absence analyses, although this assumption may not hold. The authors suggested that the approach could potentially be generalized to other disease states and immunological phenotypes. The study listed 150 to 200 TCR beta chains as associated with cytomegalovirus. The only immune exposure information available for the cohort was CMV serostatus. While some public TCRs were present in many individuals, most TCR sequences turned up only very rarely across donors. In a later analysis, some 18,000 TCR beta sequences were associated with specific HLA alleles at a false discovery rate of 0.05. In both the original and validation cohorts, the classifier was reported to diagnose cytomegalovirus status with high specificity and sensitivity. In vitro tests confirmed that three of the cytomegalovirus-associated TCR beta chains recognize cytomegalovirus antigens. Because some donors lacked HLA typing at each locus, the association tests relied only on the typed subset. In this cohort, only TCR beta chains were sequenced, and detectable features were limited by the absence of alpha or paired-chain data. A group of highly shared sequence variants was considered likely to be a technical artifact of the sequencing pipeline. In a later analysis, HLA-associated TCR beta chains showed more clonal expansion and lower generation probabilities than non-associated chains that were equally common. The earlier analysis of around 600 of the donors excluded around 17 rarely observed V segments, including chromosome 9 orphons, because counts were too low. A later genetic analysis associated a missense DCLRE1C variant with V-gene and J-gene trimming of TCR beta chains, and an independent cohort replicated the association. An earlier analysis of some 590 of the donors showed that most TCR beta V segments appeared in productive rearrangements either about 90% or about 30% of the time, which broadly matched IMGT annotations. When HLA alleles, especially DR and DQ, strongly co-occurred, attributing TCR associations to individual alleles was difficult. According to a later genetic analysis, donors in an Asian-associated ancestry cluster had fewer N-insertions in productive TCRs than the approximately 670-donor mean. According to a later analysis, most CMV-associated TCR beta chains appeared to be HLA-restricted, and the HLA associations seemed to be driven largely by CMV exposure.

The cohort comprised around 700 healthy bone marrow donors. At the time of sampling, all cohort members were nominally healthy, though unrecorded immune exposures were likely present. The donor was CMV seronegative and was included in the group of a few hundred seronegative cohort members. Every donor gave a peripheral blood sample, and the peripheral blood mononuclear cells from that sample were used for TCR beta sequencing. The Qiagen DNeasy Blood Extraction Kit was used to extract genomic DNA from the blood cell samples. Sequencing was performed on PBMCs. The TCR sequence derives from a male donor in good health and CMV-seronegative. The V and J genes are TRBV2 and TRBJ1-5; a weak D assignment points to TRBD1 (5 bases agree). The CDR3 loop reads CASRRGGVSNQPQHF. The nucleotide sequence is TGTGCCAGCAGGAGGGGAGGAGTATCCAATCAGCCCCAGCATTTT.